A selection of T cell receptor beta chains follows, all from one sample in a study of T cell responses to AZD1222 COVID-19 vaccine. Produced via immunoSEQ multiplex PCR; TCRdb's table is partial and in-frame only. The repertoire has approximately 110,000 clones, 88% of them found once; the top ten carry approximately 5%. The sequencing here drew on peripheral blood, taken on day 0 of AZD1222 vaccination. These receptors were obtained from an adult in good health. The CDR3 runs from the conserved cysteine through the conserved F or W. A D gene is named only where the DNA matches it firmly. Where a row states a size, it is once, few, many or the class of an expanded clone; other rows omit it.

size	D	V	J	DNA	CDR3
.	TRBD1	TRBV15	TRBJ1-6	TGTGCCACCAGCAGAGGGACAGGACAATCACCCCTCCACTTT	CATSRGTGQSPLHF
.	TRBD2	TRBV6-6	TRBJ2-3	TGTGCCAGCAGTTACGGCGGGGGGGCAGATACGCAGTATTTT	CASSYGGGADTQYF
.	.	TRBV2	TRBJ2-2	TGTGCCAGCAGTGAAATTAATAAGTTTGGCGGGGAGCTGTTTTTT	CASSEINKFGGELFF
.	.	TRBV7-9	TRBJ1-4	TGTGCCAGCAGCTTAGCCGGGGTGCGTGAAAAACTGTTTTTT	CASSLAGVREKLFF
.	.	TRBV3-1/TRBV3-2	TRBJ1-1	TGTGCCAGCTCCCGGGTCCTGAACACTGAAGCTTTCTTT	CASSRVLNTEAFF
once	TRBD1	TRBV27	TRBJ2-1	TGTGCCAGCAAGGGGACAGGGGTCTACAATGAGCAGTTCTTC	CASKGTGVYNEQFF
.	.	TRBV6-5	TRBJ2-2	TGTGCCAGCAGCTCAGGAGGGCCCGGGGAGCTGTTTTTT	CASSSGGPGELFF
.	.	TRBV19	TRBJ1-1	TGTGCCAGTAGTTCGATTCAGCTGAACACTGAAGCTTTCTTT	CASSSIQLNTEAFF
.	.	TRBV5-1	TRBJ1-5	TGCGCCAGCAGCCCTGTAGGGGAAGGTCAGCCCCAGCATTTT	CASSPVGEGQPQHF
.	TRBD1	TRBV14	TRBJ1-1	TGTGCCAGCAGCCAACAACCGGGACAGGGGGCCGAAGCTTTCTTT	CASSQQPGQGAEAFF
.	TRBD1	TRBV7-2	TRBJ1-2	TGTGCCAGCAGCTTGGGACAGCCTTCTGGCTACACCTTC	CASSLGQPSGYTF
.	TRBD2	TRBV7-6	TRBJ2-1	TGTGCCAGCAGCCTCCGTGGGGGCGGGGGGGCATACAATGAGCAGTTCTTC	CASSLRGGGGAYNEQFF
.	.	TRBV6-2/TRBV6-3	TRBJ1-5	TGTGCCAGCAGTTACTCAGGGGGGAGTCAGCCCCAGCATTTT	CASSYSGGSQPQHF
.	TRBD2	TRBV27	TRBJ2-7	TGTGCCGCGGCGGGGGGGCCGTTATCCGAGCAGTACTTC	CAAAGGPLSEQYF
.	.	TRBV28	TRBJ1-2	TGTGCCAGCAGCCACACCCGTGTCACGGGGGGCTACACCTTC	CASSHTRVTGGYTF
.	.	TRBV6-5	TRBJ1-1	TGTGCCAGCAGTTCACTTACAATGAACACTGAAGCTTTCTTT	CASSSLTMNTEAFF
.	TRBD1	TRBV7-3	TRBJ1-6	TGTGCCAGCAGGGAAACACAGGGGAGTAATTCACCCCTCCACTTT	CASRETQGSNSPLHF
once	.	TRBV7-9	TRBJ2-5	TGTGCCAGCAGCTTCGGGACACAAGAGACCCAGTACTTC	CASSFGTQETQYF
.	TRBD1	TRBV19	TRBJ1-1	TGTGCCAGTAGTACCAGAAACAGGGGGTGGAACACTGAAGCTTTCTTT	CASSTRNRGWNTEAFF
few	.	TRBV2	TRBJ1-6	TGTGCCAGCAGTATGGCGCTGAGCTCCTATAATTCACCCCTCCACTTT	CASSMALSSYNSPLHF
.	TRBD1	TRBV19	TRBJ2-7	TGTGCCAGTAGTATCCGGGACAGGCTTACCTACGAGCAGTACTTC	CASSIRDRLTYEQYF
.	.	TRBV9	TRBJ1-2	TGTGCCAGCAGCGAGATCCCGGGCGCTAACTATGGCTACACCTTC	CASSEIPGANYGYTF
once	.	TRBV7-2	TRBJ1-2	TGTGCCAGCAGCTTAGTCACCGGGAGCTGGTCCTATGGCTACACCTTC	CASSLVTGSWSYGYTF
.	.	TRBV6-2/TRBV6-3	TRBJ1-5	TGTGCCAGCAGTTACTCCGGGGGGTCCTATCAGCCCCAGCATTTT	CASSYSGGSYQPQHF
.	.	TRBV6-6	TRBJ1-6	TGTGCCAGCAGGGACAGCAATTCACCCCTCCACTTT	CASRDSNSPLHF
.	.	TRBV20-1	TRBJ1-4	TGCAGTGCTAGTGTCCAGGGAAAGGAAAAACTGTTTTTT	CSASVQGKEKLFF
medium-sized	.	TRBV6-4	TRBJ2-3	TGTGCCAGCAGTGACGGGGGGCAAACAGATACGCAGTATTTT	CASSDGGQTDTQYF
once	.	TRBV2	TRBJ2-5	TGTGCCAGCAGTGAAGGAGGTGGGACATATCCTGAGACCCAGTACTTC	CASSEGGGTYPETQYF
.	TRBD1	TRBV29-1	TRBJ1-2	TGCAGCGTACTGACAGGGACCAACTATGGCTACACCTTC	CSVLTGTNYGYTF
once	.	TRBV18	TRBJ1-1	TGTGCCAGCTCACCGACCCAGAACACTGAAGCTTTCTTT	CASSPTQNTEAFF
.	.	TRBV5-1	TRBJ2-7	TGCGCCAGCCGCCCGGGGTTTGGGTTTGTTGACGAGCAGTACTTC	CASRPGFGFVDEQYF
few	.	TRBV9	TRBJ1-6	TGTGCCAGCAGCCCCGGGCAGGGGAATCCCCTCCACTTT	CASSPGQGNPLHF
once	.	TRBV4-3	TRBJ1-4	TGCGCCAGCAGCCAAGTCTCCCAAGGGAAGCATCTGTTTTTT	CASSQVSQGKHLFF